Reported below is one T cell receptor beta chain. Its cognate antigen has yet to be identified. Nothing much larger sits one base from this clone, and base qualities are not available. CD8 naive samples were obtained by positive selection for CCR7 among CD45RO-negative cells, yielding a CD45RA+CCR7+ population from which TemRA cells were excluded. The donors were healthy, HIV-negative adults who had no recently reported acute infections or vaccinations. Every donor was a Caucasian adult living in Nashville, Tennessee, USA. Blood was obtained by leukapheresis, after which PBMCs were separated by Ficoll-Histopaque density gradient centrifugation and cryopreserved in liquid nitrogen vapor phase. Purity and quantity of every magnetically sorted T cell population were checked by analytical flow cytometry. Genomic DNA was isolated from each sorted fraction and quantified by UV absorbance on a Nanodrop 2000c.

TCR CDR3 regions were amplified from genomic DNA by multiplex PCR using the deep immunoSEQ assay. Extracted genomic DNA from each cell subset was distributed evenly across all wells of several immunoSEQ 96-well plates, and each plate was treated as a replicate. For sorted subsets, around 0.2 ug genomic DNA, equal to 30,000 to 35,000 T cell genomes, was loaded into each replicate PCR. The purified libraries were quantified using a Qubit 3.0 fluorometer, sized with a Bioanalyzer 2100, and then quantified again using the KAPA Library Quantification kit. A separate single-read 150-cycle Illumina NextSeq 550 flow cell was used to sequence each immunoSEQ 96-well plate. Under the source paper's analysis protocol: Because the immunoSEQ output included only junctional sequences and no quality scores, the filtering could not be the same as the filtering used for full-length reads. To assign V/J genes and CDR3, sequences were annotated against IMGT germline references using PyIR, a Python wrapper for IgBLAST v1.9. Reads were filtered out if the reads had weak V/J assignments (E-value above 1e-6), no CDR3, stop codons, out-of-frame junctions, or ambiguous translated residues. V3J clonotypes were defined as sequences sharing the same inferred V gene, J gene, and CDR3 amino acid sequence. Percentage overlap between repertoires was computed as shared unique clonotypes divided by the size of the smaller repertoire. Three approaches were used to assess repertoire richness: RTK rarefaction, the Chao1 estimator, and Recon v2.1 estimates of unobserved clonotypes. For all TCRbeta clonotypes obtained by the gDNA method from a handful of donors, generation probabilities were computed with OLGA. TCRdb mirrors the immuneACCESS table, restricted to in-frame sequences. Some clones are absent from its copies; in checked studies, under half trace to an unresolved V gene, and the reason for the others is unknown. V and J calls and clone size are as listed in that table; D and trimming were resolved from the DNA. The sample has some 600,000 clones on record, about 96% of them singletons. The top ten hold 0.11% of the sample.

This record comes from a study of shared clonotypes between healthy human individuals (dated by TCRdb to about 2020). Describing the broader study: Three men and a couple of women, aged 18 to 49 years, made up the cohort. For each donor, three plates each were used for CD4 naive and CD4 memory, two plates were used for CD8 naive, and one plate was used for CD8 memory. The study deeply sequenced blood TCR repertoires of 5 or 6 healthy adults to estimate repertoire size and the extent of clonotype sharing between individuals. To increase sequencing depth and limit assay-specific biases, TCR repertoire library preparation and sequencing were carried out by different laboratories using diverse techniques. Each donor's leukapheresis produced roughly between roughly 0.85 and 10 billion PBMCs.

V is pared back by 3 bases and J by 3 bases, with 15 bases lying between the germline termini. CDR1 and CDR2, looked up from the germline V gene (reference sequence), are LNHDA and SQIVND. The cysteine opens and the phenylalanine closes a CDR3 of 15 amino acids. Of all the DNA, just the CDR3 is kept, 45 bases in frame from base 1. Summary of the overall study and its limitations: Across four donors, approximately 4.6% of naive CD4, roughly 3.5% of naive CD8, roughly 2.3% of memory CD4, and over 0.35% of memory CD8 clonotypes were shared. Pairwise subsampling led to the expectation that sequencing depth would affect the degree of clonotype sharing among donors. Because the study included a small number of donors, the genetic and exposure-history diversity represented was limited. Compared with non-shared clonotypes, the clonotypes found in all four sorted-subset donors had higher generation probabilities. Sampling was restricted to blood, and TCR repertoires in tissues likely differ from the TCR repertoires found in blood. Rarefaction of sorted-subset datasets indicated incomplete sequencing despite the large sequencing depth. Naive subsets generally had larger estimated clonotype richness than memory subsets did.

Recombination joined TRBV19 with TRBJ2-7; matching of 6 bases hints at TRBD2 as the D gene. This clonotype was sampled from a woman in her 30s in good health. Sequenced input: naive CD8+ T cells sorted from blood. Taken with the paper, the label for cell subset or site translates to: CD45RA+CCR7+. The CDR3 protein: CASSMSAGPYYEQYF. The sequenced DNA is TGTGCCAGTAGTATGTCGGCGGGACCCTACTACGAGCAGTACTTC.